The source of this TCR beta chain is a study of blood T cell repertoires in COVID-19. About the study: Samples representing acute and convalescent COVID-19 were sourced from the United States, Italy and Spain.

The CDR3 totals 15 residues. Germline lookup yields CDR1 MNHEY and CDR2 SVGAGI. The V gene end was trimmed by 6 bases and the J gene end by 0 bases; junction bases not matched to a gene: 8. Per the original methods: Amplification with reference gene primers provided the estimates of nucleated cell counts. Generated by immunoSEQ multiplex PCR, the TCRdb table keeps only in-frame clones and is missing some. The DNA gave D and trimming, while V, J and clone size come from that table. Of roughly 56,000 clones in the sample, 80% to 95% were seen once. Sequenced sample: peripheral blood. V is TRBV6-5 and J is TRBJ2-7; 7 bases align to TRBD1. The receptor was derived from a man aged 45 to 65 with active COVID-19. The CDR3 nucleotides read TGTGCCAGCAGCTCCCAGACAGGGACCTCCTACGAGCAGTACTTC. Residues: CASSSQTGTSYEQYF.